Below are 23 T cell receptor beta chains sequenced from a single sample in a study of identical twins. One entry per CDR3 protein results from TCRdb running MiXCR on the 5' RACE reads. The data hold 1.5 million to 2 million distinct CDR3 sequences, with under 35% observed a single time. Sequencing input: cord blood. Receptors originate from a newborn girl in good health.

Points on this clonotype: Sequence at one end of the junction differs from germline and may be a read error. V usage is TRBV25-1 and J usage is TRBJ2-3, with TRBD1 matching over 9 bases. The length of the CDR3 is 16 residues. Germline loops: CDR1 MGHDK, CDR2 SYGVNS. CDR3 protein: CASGEGTGTSTDTQYF. The CDR3 region has the DNA TGTGCCAGCGGTGAAGGGACAGGGACAAGCACAGATACGCAGTATTTT.

This clonotype was detected a few times. The junction and the germline gene differ at one end; a read error may be behind it. This rearrangement joins TRBV14 to TRBJ1-4; D perhaps matches TRBD1 (5 bases). This CDR3 has 16 residues. CDR1 is SGHDN and CDR2 is FVKESK in the germline V gene. CDR3 region: CASSQEGTATNGKLFF. DNA of the CDR3: TGTGCCAGCAGCCAAGAGGGGACGGCAACTAATGGAAAACTGTTTTTT.

There are many counts of this clonotype. The chain couples TRBV20-1 to TRBJ2-7; D is undetermined. CDR1 is DFQATT and CDR2 is SNEGSKA in the germline V gene (reference sequence). The CDR3 runs 12 residues. The ends were cut back, 3 bases at V and 6 bases at J, with 12 bases in the middle. The CDR3 DNA is TGCAGTGCTAGCGGGTTACTGGGCGAGCAGTACTTC. This codes for CSASGLLGEQYF.

Only a few counts were recorded for this clonotype. The V gene is TRBV7-2, the J gene TRBJ1-5; no definite D call. This CDR3 is 16 amino acids long. Germline assignment: CDR1 SGHTA and CDR2 FQGNSA. The V end was cut by 1 base, the J end by 4 bases, with 14 bases between. The CDR3 nucleotides are TGTGCCAGCAGCTTAGTGGCAGCTATCTCTAATCAGCCCCAGCATTTT. Translation: CASSLVAAISNQPQHF. The full variable domain, completed using reference TRBV7-2 and TRBJ1-5, is GAGVSQSPSNKVTEKGKDVELRCDPISGHTALYWYRQSLGQGLEFLIYFQGNSAPDKSGLPSDRFSAERTGGSVSTLTIQRTQQEDSAVYLCASSLVAAISNQPQHFGDGTRLSIL.

This clonotype was observed a few times. The V gene is TRBV27, the J gene TRBJ1-4; D is possibly TRBD1 (6 bases). CDR3 size: 15 residues. Germline lookup yields CDR1 MNHEY and CDR2 SMNVEV (reference sequence). Trimming removed 3 bases from V and 8 bases from J, with 16 bases in between. The CDR3 DNA sequence: TGTGCCAGCAGTTTCGTCGGGGGGGCTTGGGAAAAACTGTTTTTT. Translated, it gives CASSFVGGAWEKLFF.

Only a few counts were recorded for this clonotype. The chain links TRBV10-3 to TRBJ2-7, with TRBD2 matching 7 bases. The germline CDR1 and CDR2 sequences are ENHRY and SYGVKD. There are 14 residues in the CDR3. The V gene end was trimmed by 10 bases and the J gene end by 1 base; junction bases not matched to a gene: 10. For the CDR3, the DNA is TGTGCCAGCGCCGGGACTACGAATTCCTACGAGCAGTACTTC. This sequence encodes CASAGTTNSYEQYF.

The V and J genes are TRBV3-1 and TRBJ2-3; D is ambiguous. Trimming stripped 3 bases from V and 0 bases from J, with 7 bases between. The CDR3 covers 14 residues. From germline, CDR1 is LGHDT and CDR2 YNNKEL (reference sequence). CDR3 coding DNA: TGTGCCAGCAGCCATGGCATGAGCACAGATACGCAGTATTTT. This sequence encodes CASSHGMSTDTQYF.

The genes are TRBV12-5 and TRBJ2-3; 13 bases are shared with TRBD2. Germline CDR1 reads LGHNT; CDR2 reads FRNRAP. The CDR3 has 15 amino acids. V lost 4 bases, J lost 7 bases, and 5 bases stayed unmatched. In DNA form, the CDR3 reads TGTGCTAGTGGTTCACTAGCGGGGGGGCCATATACGCAGTATTTT. Translation: CASGSLAGGPYTQYF.

This clonotype appeared a few times. The gene calls are TRBV20-1 and TRBJ2-1; TRBD2 matches at 7 bases. Germline-derived CDR1 and CDR2 are DFQATT and SNEGSKA (reference sequence). V trimming: 5 bases; J trimming: 12 bases; junction bases outside the gene matches: 7. The CDR3 covers 11 residues. CDR3 sequence: CSAWGGSVQFF. The CDR3 nucleotides read TGCAGTGCTTGGGGAGGGAGCGTGCAGTTCTTC.

This chain joins TRBV2 and TRBJ2-3; 9 bases are a match to TRBD2. The CDR3 sequence is 16 residues long. Germline CDR1 is SNHLY and CDR2 is FYNNEI. Losses at the gene ends were 5 bases for V and 4 bases for J; bases not matched to a gene: 10. CDR3: CASSTLRAGGPDTQYF. In nucleotides, the CDR3 is TGTGCCAGCAGTACGCTTCGCGCGGGGGGGCCAGATACGCAGTATTTT. Variable domain in full (rest from reference TRBV2 and TRBJ2-3): EPEVTQTPSHQVTQMGQEVILRCVPISNHLYFYWYRQILGQKVEFLVSFYNNEISEKSEIFDDQFSVERPDGSNFTLKIRSTKLEDSAMYFCASSTLRAGGPDTQYFGPGTRLTVL.

This clonotype was picked up a small number of times. The chain recombines TRBV20-1 with TRBJ2-1; D is unclear. There are 14 residues in the CDR3. V dropped 6 bases and J dropped 4 bases, with 16 bases sitting between them. CDR1 is DFQATT, CDR2 SNEGSKA, per germline (reference sequence). The DNA of the CDR3 is TGCAGTGCCCGCGATAGACTTGGATACAATGAGCAGTTCTTC. Translating gives CSARDRLGYNEQFF.

The V gene is TRBV28, the J gene TRBJ2-2, with 7 bases identical to TRBD1. This CDR3 has 15 amino acids. J was trimmed by 1 base and V by 7 bases; bases with no gene match: 6. The germline CDR1 and CDR2 sequences are MDHEN and SYDVKM. The CDR3: CASIGGSRNTGELFF. As DNA, the CDR3 is TGTGCCAGCATAGGGGGCAGCCGGAACACCGGGGAGCTGTTTTTT.

This chain links TRBV20-1 with TRBJ1-5, with D tentatively TRBD1 (6 bases). The germline V and J ends were trimmed by 3 bases and 1 base, with 10 bases remaining between them. In germline, CDR1 is DFQATT, CDR2 SNEGSKA (reference sequence). The CDR3 loop spans 14 amino acids. The CDR3 protein is CSASPTGSNQPQHF. The CDR3 coding sequence is TGCAGTGCTAGCCCCACAGGGAGCAATCAGCCCCAGCATTTT.

The gene calls are TRBV21-1 and TRBJ2-3; TRBD1, the table's D call, lacks a check against the DNA. TRBV21-1 is listed as a pseudogene. The CDR3 length is 16 residues. CDR3 residues: CASNMGTGGFTDTRYF. CDR3 DNA: TGTGCCAGCAACATGGGGACAGGAGGCTTCACAGATACGCGGTATTTT.

The CDR3 reads CSVGAAPRQGGSEAFF. DNA of the CDR3: TGCAGCGTTGGGGCGGCCCCCCGCCAGGGGGGTTCTGAAGCTTTCTTT. The V call is TRBV29-1, the J call TRBJ1-1, with 7 bases fitting TRBD1. V lost 4 bases, J lost 6 bases, and 17 bases stayed unmatched. Germline CDR1 reads SQVTM; CDR2 reads ANQGSEA. The CDR3 has 16 residues. The full variable domain, its missing parts supplied by reference TRBV29-1 and TRBJ1-1, is SAVISQKPSRDICQRGTSLTIQCQVDSQVTMMFWYRQQPGQSLTLIATANQGSEATYESGFVIDKFPISRPNLTFSTLTVSNMSPEDSSIYLCSVGAAPRQGGSEAFFGQGTRLTVV.

In this sample, this clonotype turned up a few times. This sequence joins TRBV5-1 and TRBJ1-6; a possible D gene is TRBD1 (5 bases). The CDR3 covers 15 residues. The germline V gene encodes CDR1 SGHRS and CDR2 YFSETQ. The germline V and J ends were trimmed by 4 bases and 7 bases, with 15 bases remaining between them. Here the CDR3 reads CASSGGDLENSPLHF. The CDR3 nucleotides are TGCGCCAGCAGCGGAGGGGATTTGGAGAATTCACCCCTCCACTTT.

A word on this clonotype: A much larger clone sits a single nucleotide away, making a read error possible. The chain has TRBV4-2 and TRBJ2-3, with D hard to call. This CDR3 is 17 amino acids long. CDR1 is LGHNA, CDR2 YNFKEQ, per germline. V lost 1 base, J lost 2 bases, and 16 bases lay in between. CDR3 DNA: TGTGCCAGCAGCCAAGTAGGTAGCTCACCGACCACAGATACGCAGTATTTT. It is translated as CASSQVGSSPTTDTQYF.

The CDR3 here is CASMVGVADTQYF. CDR3 DNA: TGTGCCAGCATGGTGGGAGTAGCAGATACGCAGTATTTT. The chain combines TRBV28 with TRBJ2-3; D possibly corresponds to TRBD2 (5 bases). Trimming took 7 bases from V and 4 from J, leaving 12 bases between them. This CDR3 region has 13 residues. CDR1 is MDHEN and CDR2 is SYDVKM in the germline V gene.

This clonotype has a handful of counts. This chain links TRBV11-2 with TRBJ1-2; 9 bases agree with TRBD1. With 5 bases clipped from V and 4 bases from J, the junction kept 8 bases outside the gene matches. Germline CDR1 SGHAT, CDR2 FQNNGV. This CDR3 contains 15 residues. CDR3 sequence (DNA): TGTGCCAGCAGCCGACAGGGGGGTTATAGCTATGGCTACACCTTC. Translated, it gives CASSRQGGYSYGYTF.

This clonotype was picked up a small number of times. The chain carries TRBV20-1 and TRBJ1-2; a weak D match, TRBD1 (5 bases). The CDR3 spans 17 residues. The germline V gene encodes CDR1 DFQATT and CDR2 SNEGSKA (reference sequence). The V end lost 3 bases, the J end lost 1 base, and 21 bases lay between the germline ends. The CDR3 DNA sequence: TGCAGTGCTAGCCAGCGGGACTCAGGTCGCCTTAACTATGGCTACACCTTC. Protein: CSASQRDSGRLNYGYTF.

CDR3 residues: CSARWDRGADTQYF. DNA for the CDR3: TGCAGTGCTAGATGGGACAGGGGCGCAGATACGCAGTATTTT. The rearrangement joins TRBV20-1 to TRBJ2-3; 10 positions agree with TRBD1. CDR3 length: 14 residues. J was trimmed by 4 bases and V by 2 bases; bases with no gene match: 3. Germline assignment: CDR1 DFQATT and CDR2 SNEGSKA (reference sequence).

This clonotype was seen only a few times. The rearrangement joins TRBV20-1 to TRBJ2-5; 10 nucleotides align to TRBD2. The J call may not be correct, given that the DNA end is closer to TRBJ2-7. Germline V gives CDR1 DFQATT, CDR2 SNEGSKA (reference sequence). The CDR3 has 13 residues. CDR3 DNA: TGCAGTGCCAAAGGGCTAGCGGGAGACGAGCAGTACTTC. It is translated as CSAKGLAGDEQYF.

The sample holds many counts of this clonotype. The chain joins TRBV6-5 to TRBJ2-7; the D gene is possibly TRBD1 (6 bases). This CDR3 comprises 15 residues. V lost 0 bases, J lost 3 bases, and 12 bases lay in between. Germline CDR1 and CDR2: MNHEY and SVGAGI. CDR3 sequence reads: CASSYSLPTGYEQYF. The CDR3 coding sequence is TGTGCCAGCAGTTACTCCCTCCCGACAGGCTACGAGCAGTACTTC.